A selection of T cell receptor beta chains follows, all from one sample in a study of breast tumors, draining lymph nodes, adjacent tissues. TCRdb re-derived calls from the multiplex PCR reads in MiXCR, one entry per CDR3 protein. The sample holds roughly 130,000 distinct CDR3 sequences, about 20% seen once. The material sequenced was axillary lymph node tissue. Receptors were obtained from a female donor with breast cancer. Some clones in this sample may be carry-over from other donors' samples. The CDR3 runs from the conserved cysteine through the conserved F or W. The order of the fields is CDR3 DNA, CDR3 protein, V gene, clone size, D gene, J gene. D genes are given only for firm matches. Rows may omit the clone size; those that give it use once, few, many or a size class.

CDR3nt: TGCAGTGCTAAGGGGACGGCCGACTATAGCAATCAGCCCCAGCATTTT
CDR3aa: CSAKGTADYSNQPQHF
v_gene: TRBV20-1
abundance: many
d_gene: -
j_gene: TRBJ1-5

CDR3nt: TGTGCCAGCACAGACGGCGAGGGTTCCAATGAGCAGTTCTTC
CDR3aa: CASTDGEGSNEQFF
v_gene: TRBV12-3/TRBV12-4
abundance: many
d_gene: -
j_gene: TRBJ2-1

CDR3nt: TGTGCCAGCTCACCAGGGGCTCAACCTGCCTACGAGCAGTACTTC
CDR3aa: CASSPGAQPAYEQYF
v_gene: TRBV18
abundance: many
d_gene: -
j_gene: TRBJ2-7

CDR3nt: TGTGCCAGCAGCTTTATCCCCACAAGACCTAGCACAGATACGCAGTATTTT
CDR3aa: CASSFIPTRPSTDTQYF
v_gene: TRBV11-2
abundance: many
d_gene: -
j_gene: TRBJ2-3

CDR3nt: TGTGCCAGCAGCTCCACAGGGGGCTCGTGGACTAATGAAAAACTGTTTTTT
CDR3aa: CASSSTGGSWTNEKLFF
v_gene: TRBV9
abundance: many
d_gene: TRBD1
j_gene: TRBJ1-4

CDR3nt: TGTGCCAGCAGTTCCGGACGGAACTACGAGCAGTACTTC
CDR3aa: CASSSGRNYEQYF
v_gene: TRBV27
abundance: many
d_gene: -
j_gene: TRBJ2-7

CDR3nt: TGTGCCAGCTCACCTCCGGGACTAGCGGAGACCCAGTACTTC
CDR3aa: CASSPPGLAETQYF
v_gene: TRBV18
abundance: many
d_gene: TRBD2
j_gene: TRBJ2-5

CDR3nt: TGTGCCAGCAGGGGGCGAAGCAATCAGCCCCAGCATTTT
CDR3aa: CASRGRSNQPQHF
v_gene: TRBV28
abundance: few
d_gene: -
j_gene: TRBJ1-5

CDR3nt: TGCAGTGCTAGGAGTGGCGAGACCCAGTACTTC
CDR3aa: CSARSGETQYF
v_gene: TRBV20-1
abundance: many
d_gene: -
j_gene: TRBJ2-5

CDR3nt: TGCAGTGCCATGGACGGAAACACTGAAGCTTTCTTT
CDR3aa: CSAMDGNTEAFF
v_gene: TRBV20-1
abundance: -
d_gene: -
j_gene: TRBJ1-1

CDR3nt: TGTGCCACCAGCAGAGTTAGCGGGAGGGGCGAGACCCAGTACTTC
CDR3aa: CATSRVSGRGETQYF
v_gene: TRBV15
abundance: many
d_gene: TRBD2
j_gene: TRBJ2-5

CDR3nt: TGCGCCTGCAGTGAGGGGCCGCACACAGATACGCAGTATTTT
CDR3aa: CACSEGPHTDTQYF
v_gene: TRBV10-1
abundance: -
d_gene: -
j_gene: TRBJ2-3

CDR3nt: TGCAGTGCTAGTAGGAAAGCGGGAGCGGATACGCAGTATTTT
CDR3aa: CSASRKAGADTQYF
v_gene: TRBV20-1
abundance: many
d_gene: TRBD2
j_gene: TRBJ2-3

CDR3nt: TGCAGTGCTCAAACACAGCAAGAGACCCAGTACTTC
CDR3aa: CSAQTQQETQYF
v_gene: TRBV20-1
abundance: many
d_gene: -
j_gene: TRBJ2-5

CDR3nt: TGCGCCAGCAGCCAAGAGGGTGGGGGGCTAACTGGAAACACCATATATTTT
CDR3aa: CASSQEGGGLTGNTIYF
v_gene: TRBV4-1
abundance: many
d_gene: -
j_gene: TRBJ1-3

CDR3nt: TGTGCCAGCAGCCAAGAGGGGAGGGATAGAGGCTACACCTTC
CDR3aa: CASSQEGRDRGYTF
v_gene: TRBV3-1
abundance: many
d_gene: -
j_gene: TRBJ1-2

CDR3nt: TGCGCCAGCAGCCAAGTCGGACAGGGGCTCTACGAGCAGTACTTC
CDR3aa: CASSQVGQGLYEQYF
v_gene: TRBV4-1
abundance: many
d_gene: TRBD1
j_gene: TRBJ2-7

CDR3nt: TGCAGCGTTGAAGAGGAGGGAGGAAAGACCCAGTACTTC
CDR3aa: CSVEEEGGKTQYF
v_gene: TRBV29-1
abundance: once
d_gene: -
j_gene: TRBJ2-5

CDR3nt: TGCGCCAGCAGTGAGTCTTTACAGGGGATAGTCTATAATTCACCCCTCCACTTT
CDR3aa: CASSESLQGIVYNSPLHF
v_gene: TRBV10-1
abundance: many
d_gene: TRBD1
j_gene: TRBJ1-6

CDR3nt: TGTGCCAGCAGCCTACGACAGGGACCAGATTCTAACTATGGCTACACCTTC
CDR3aa: CASSLRQGPDSNYGYTF
v_gene: TRBV6-6
abundance: many
d_gene: TRBD1
j_gene: TRBJ1-2

CDR3nt: TGTGCCAGCAGCCCCAGAGGGTTCTACAATGAGCAGTTCTTC
CDR3aa: CASSPRGFYNEQFF
v_gene: TRBV27
abundance: many
d_gene: -
j_gene: TRBJ2-1

CDR3nt: TGTGCCAGCAGCGACCGGGACGCGAGCTCCTACAATGAGCAGTTCTTC
CDR3aa: CASSDRDASSYNEQFF
v_gene: TRBV5-8
abundance: many
d_gene: -
j_gene: TRBJ2-1

CDR3nt: TGTGCCAGCACCACCCACCAAAGTAGCGGGATCTACAATGAGCAGTTCTTC
CDR3aa: CASTTHQSSGIYNEQFF
v_gene: TRBV6-2/TRBV6-3
abundance: many
d_gene: TRBD2
j_gene: TRBJ2-1

CDR3nt: TGCGCCAGCAGCTTGGCCGATTTCGGGGGTCGGTGGTATTTT
CDR3aa: CASSLADFGGRWYF
v_gene: TRBV5-1
abundance: many
d_gene: -
j_gene: TRBJ2-3

CDR3nt: TGCAGTGCTCAGACAGGGGCTGGCTACACCTTC
CDR3aa: CSAQTGAGYTF
v_gene: TRBV20-1
abundance: many
d_gene: TRBD1
j_gene: TRBJ1-2

CDR3nt: TGTGCCAGCGCCCTAACCCCGCAAGATACGCAGTATTTT
CDR3aa: CASALTPQDTQYF
v_gene: TRBV7-2
abundance: many
d_gene: -
j_gene: TRBJ2-3

CDR3nt: TGCGCCAGCAGTCAGGGGAGTAGTACGACAGATACGCAGTATTTT
CDR3aa: CASSQGSSTTDTQYF
v_gene: TRBV4-1
abundance: -
d_gene: -
j_gene: TRBJ2-3

CDR3nt: TGTGCCAGCTCAGATATAGGCGCCCGAATTAACTATGGCTACACCTTC
CDR3aa: CASSDIGARINYGYTF
v_gene: TRBV18
abundance: -
d_gene: -
j_gene: TRBJ1-2

CDR3nt: TGTGCCAGCACCCCATCGGGGAGGGCAGACGAGCAGTTCTTC
CDR3aa: CASTPSGRADEQFF
v_gene: TRBV9
abundance: many
d_gene: TRBD2
j_gene: TRBJ2-1

CDR3nt: TGTGCCAGCAGTTACCGGGGCTCTGGAAACACCATATATTTT
CDR3aa: CASSYRGSGNTIYF
v_gene: TRBV6-2/TRBV6-3
abundance: many
d_gene: -
j_gene: TRBJ1-3

CDR3nt: TGTGCCACCAGCAGAAGCGAGGGGCCCCAGCATTTT
CDR3aa: CATSRSEGPQHF
v_gene: TRBV15
abundance: many
d_gene: -
j_gene: TRBJ1-5

CDR3nt: TGTGCCAGCAGTTTTGCTGGGTATAGCAATCAGCCCCAGCATTTT
CDR3aa: CASSFAGYSNQPQHF
v_gene: TRBV27
abundance: -
d_gene: -
j_gene: TRBJ1-5

CDR3nt: TGTGCCAGCAGTTTTGGACACGCGAGAGGAGATACGCAGTATTTT
CDR3aa: CASSFGHARGDTQYF
v_gene: TRBV12-3/TRBV12-4
abundance: many
d_gene: -
j_gene: TRBJ2-3

CDR3nt: -
CDR3aa: CASSVGDGISSTDTQCF
v_gene: TRBV25-1
abundance: many
d_gene: -
j_gene: TRBJ2-3

CDR3nt: TGTGCCAGCAGTTTTAAGGGGTATCAGCCCCAGCATTTT
CDR3aa: CASSFKGYQPQHF
v_gene: TRBV6-5
abundance: many
d_gene: -
j_gene: TRBJ1-5

CDR3nt: TGCAGTGTGCTAACCGGGACAGGGGATTTCAATGAGCAGTTCTTC
CDR3aa: CSVLTGTGDFNEQFF
v_gene: TRBV20-1
abundance: many
d_gene: TRBD1
j_gene: TRBJ2-1

CDR3nt: TGTGCCAGCAGTGAGACTAGCGGCACAGATACGCAGTATTTT
CDR3aa: CASSETSGTDTQYF
v_gene: TRBV2
abundance: many
d_gene: TRBD2
j_gene: TRBJ2-3

CDR3nt: TGCAGTGCTAATGAGAGAGAAATATACAATGAGCAGTTCTTC
CDR3aa: CSANEREIYNEQFF
v_gene: TRBV20-1
abundance: many
d_gene: -
j_gene: TRBJ2-1

CDR3nt: TGTGCCAGCAGTGAAGAGGGACTAGCGGGAGCTGGGGCCAACGTCCTGACTTTC
CDR3aa: CASSEEGLAGAGANVLTF
v_gene: TRBV6-1
abundance: many
d_gene: TRBD2
j_gene: TRBJ2-6

CDR3nt: TGCAGTGCTAGAGCTTTAGCGGGAGACTACGAGCAGTACTTC
CDR3aa: CSARALAGDYEQYF
v_gene: TRBV20-1
abundance: -
d_gene: TRBD2
j_gene: TRBJ2-7

CDR3nt: TGTGCCAGCAGCGAAACTGAAGGGGCTGGAAACACCATATATTTT
CDR3aa: CASSETEGAGNTIYF
v_gene: TRBV5-4
abundance: many
d_gene: -
j_gene: TRBJ1-3

CDR3nt: TGTGCCAGCAGCCCGGTCCGGGACGGCGCTTACGAGCAGTACTTC
CDR3aa: CASSPVRDGAYEQYF
v_gene: TRBV2
abundance: many
d_gene: -
j_gene: TRBJ2-7

CDR3nt: TGTGCCAGCAGATCCCTAGCGGGGGTAAGCACAGATACGCAGTATTTT
CDR3aa: CASRSLAGVSTDTQYF
v_gene: TRBV6-6
abundance: many
d_gene: TRBD2
j_gene: TRBJ2-3

CDR3nt: TGTGCCAGCAGCTTAGAATTTCAGGGGGCGAACTCTGGGGCCAACGTCCTGACTTTC
CDR3aa: CASSLEFQGANSGANVLTF
v_gene: TRBV11-2
abundance: -
d_gene: TRBD1
j_gene: TRBJ2-6

CDR3nt: TGTGCCAGCAGTTCCTCCGGGACGCCCCAAGAGACCCAGTACTTC
CDR3aa: CASSSSGTPQETQYF
v_gene: TRBV12-3/TRBV12-4
abundance: many
d_gene: -
j_gene: TRBJ2-5

CDR3nt: TGTGCCATTACGGACGGCCACTACGAGCAGTACTTC
CDR3aa: CAITDGHYEQYF
v_gene: TRBV11-2
abundance: many
d_gene: -
j_gene: TRBJ2-7

CDR3nt: TGTGCCACCAGCAGAGAAGAACTTAACACAGATACGCAGTATTTT
CDR3aa: CATSREELNTDTQYF
v_gene: TRBV15
abundance: many
d_gene: -
j_gene: TRBJ2-3

CDR3nt: TGTGCCACCAGTGATGACCTTCAAGAGACCCAGTACTTC
CDR3aa: CATSDDLQETQYF
v_gene: TRBV24-1
abundance: many
d_gene: -
j_gene: TRBJ2-5

CDR3nt: TGTGCCAGCAGCGGGGGACAGGGTGGGTTTTACGGGCAGTACTTC
CDR3aa: CASSGGQGGFYGQYF
v_gene: TRBV9
abundance: once
d_gene: TRBD1
j_gene: TRBJ2-7

CDR3nt: TGTGCCAGTAGTACGGGCCCGAGCACAGATACGCAGTATTTT
CDR3aa: CASSTGPSTDTQYF
v_gene: TRBV19
abundance: -
d_gene: -
j_gene: TRBJ2-3

CDR3nt: TGCAGTGCTAAAAGGGGCTCTGGGGCCAACGTCCTGACTTTC
CDR3aa: CSAKRGSGANVLTF
v_gene: TRBV20-1
abundance: many
d_gene: -
j_gene: TRBJ2-6

CDR3nt: TGTGCCAGCAGCTACCCATTAGCGGGGGGGCGTGATACGCAGTATTTT
CDR3aa: CASSYPLAGGRDTQYF
v_gene: TRBV3-1
abundance: -
d_gene: TRBD2
j_gene: TRBJ2-3